The clone carrying this T cell receptor beta chain was observed a handful of times. Antigen unknown. This CDR3 contains 15 residues. From germline, CDR1 is LNHDA and CDR2 SQIVND (reference sequence). V gave up 7 bases and J gave up 3 bases; unmatched junction bases: 12. This sample was included in a study of T cell responses to AZD1222 COVID-19 vaccine. Study-wide results and caveats: Unmutated variant regions are reportedly targeted by nearly half of spike-specific TCRs.

Data came from immunoSEQ multiplex PCR; TCRdb stores just in-frame clones and leaves some out. The repertoire holds 65,000 to 75,000 clones, with about 78% as singletons. Sequenced material: peripheral blood, taken 28 days after the second AZD1222 dose. The chain employs TRBV19 and TRBJ2-7; 7 positions match TRBD2. The source of this sequence is an adult who received the AZD1222 COVID-19 vaccine. The CDR3, as DNA: TGTGCCAGTAAGATCGGGGCTAGCGGACTCTACGAGCAGTACTTC. Its translation: CASKIGASGLYEQYF.